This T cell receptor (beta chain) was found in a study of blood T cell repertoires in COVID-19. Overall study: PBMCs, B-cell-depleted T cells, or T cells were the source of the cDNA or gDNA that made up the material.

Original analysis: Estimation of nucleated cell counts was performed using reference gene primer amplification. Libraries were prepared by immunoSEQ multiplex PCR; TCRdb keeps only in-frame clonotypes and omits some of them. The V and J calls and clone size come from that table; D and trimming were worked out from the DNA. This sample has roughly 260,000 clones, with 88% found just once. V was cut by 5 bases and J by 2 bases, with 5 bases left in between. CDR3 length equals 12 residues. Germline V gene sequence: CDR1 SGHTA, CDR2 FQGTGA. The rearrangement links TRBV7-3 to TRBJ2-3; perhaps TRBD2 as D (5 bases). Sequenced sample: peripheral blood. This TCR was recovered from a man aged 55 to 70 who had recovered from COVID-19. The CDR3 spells CASSGLTDTQYF. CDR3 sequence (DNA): TGTGCCAGCAGCGGACTCACAGATACGCAGTATTTT. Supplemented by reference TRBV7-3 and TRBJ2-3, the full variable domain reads GAGVSQTPSNKVTEKGKYVELRCDPISGHTALYWYRQSLGQGPEFLIYFQGTGAADDSGLPNDRFFAVRPEGSVSTLKIQRTERGDSAVYLCASSGLTDTQYFGPGTRLTVL.